The 15 T cell receptor beta chains below were found in one sample sequenced in a study of cytomegalovirus exposure and HLA in healthy donors. PCR amplification relied on 60 Vbeta primers (plus 13 Jbeta primers). The data were produced by immunoSEQ multiplex PCR, yet TCRdb's version contains in-frame clones alone and is incomplete. The repertoire holds around 300,000 clones, with around two thirds as singletons. The specimen sequenced was PBMCs. Source of these receptors: a female donor in good health and CMV-seronegative.

The chain combines TRBV28 with TRBJ2-6; perhaps TRBD2 as D (5 bases). The V gene's germline CDR1 is MDHEN and CDR2 SYDVKM. The CDR3 is 13 residues long. V lost 7 bases and J lost 4, with 8 bases in between. The CDR3 loop reads CASTEGGANVLTF. CDR3 DNA: TGTGCCAGCACCGAGGGAGGGGCCAACGTCCTGACTTTC.

V and J are TRBV1 and TRBJ2-5; the D call of TRBD2 is as the table states it, not checked on the DNA. TRBV1 is a pseudogene segment. CDR3 length equals 15 residues. The DNA for the CDR3 is TGCACCAGCAGCCAAGATTTCAGCGGTTCGGGGACCCAGTACTTC. Its translation is CTSSQDFSGSGTQYF.

J is TRBJ2-7 and V is TRBV6-6; D is ambiguous. The V gene lost 2 bases and the J gene lost 0 bases, with 11 bases spanning the gap. The CDR3 spans 15 residues. Germline V gene lookup returns CDR1 MNHNY and CDR2 SVGAGI (reference sequence). CDR3 DNA: TGTGCCAGCAGTTACGGTACCTCGAGCTCCTACGAGCAGTACTTC. Translating gives CASSYGTSSSYEQYF.

The V call is TRBV4-1, the J call TRBJ2-5; 8 nucleotides align to TRBD2. The J call may be in error: the DNA end matches TRBJ2-7 better. The germline CDR1 and CDR2 sequences are MGHRA and YSYEKL. The CDR3 length is 14 residues. The CDR3 spells CASSVVAGGGEQYF. The CDR3, as DNA: TGCGCCAGCAGCGTAGTTGCGGGAGGTGGCGAGCAGTACTTC.

V and J are TRBV7-2 and TRBJ2-5; D might be TRBD2 (5 bases). The CDR3 is made up of 12 amino acids. The V end lost 5 bases, the J end lost 5 bases, and 9 bases lay between the germline ends. Germline values: CDR1 SGHTA, CDR2 FQGNSA. CDR3 sequence (DNA): TGTGCCAGCAGCGCCCGCGGGGAGACCCAGTACTTC. Amino acid sequence: CASSARGETQYF.

The V call is TRBV30, the J call TRBJ1-2; D unclear. The germline gives CDR1 GTSNPN, CDR2 SVGIG (reference sequence). The CDR3 is 12 residues long. V was pared by 2 bases and J by 3 bases, with 7 bases between. The CDR3, as DNA: TGTGCCTGGAGTACAACAGACTATGGCTACACCTTC. This codes for CAWSTTDYGYTF.

The chain couples TRBV19 to TRBJ2-4, with 7 bases fitting TRBD1. The ends lost 5 bases at V and 6 bases at J; junction bases unmatched: 7. Germline assignment: CDR1 LNHDA and CDR2 SQIVND (reference sequence). This CDR3 comprises 14 residues. CDR3 region: CASSVPRGLNIQYF. In DNA, the CDR3 is TGTGCCAGTAGTGTCCCGAGGGGGCTAAACATTCAGTACTTC.

The chain couples TRBV19 to TRBJ2-5; weak D call: TRBD1 (5 bases). V was clipped by 4 bases and J by 2 bases, with 14 bases between them. Per germline, CDR1 LNHDA and CDR2 SQIVND (reference sequence). The CDR3 sequence is 15 residues long. CDR3 coding DNA: TGTGCCAGTAGTAAAAGCCGGACACCTCAAGAGACCCAGTACTTC. Its protein is CASSKSRTPQETQYF.

The chain uses TRBV27 and TRBJ2-7; the match to TRBD1 covers 7 bases. CDR3 length: 13 amino acids. Germline V CDR1 and CDR2: MNHEY, SMNVEV (reference sequence). Trimming cost V 5 bases and J 4 bases; bases outside gene matches: 5. CDR3 sequence reads: CASSRDSQYEQYF. The DNA of the CDR3 is TGTGCCAGCAGTCGGGACAGCCAGTACGAGCAGTACTTC.

V gene TRBV5-1 combines with J gene TRBJ2-1, with 10 bases identical to TRBD1. Per germline, CDR1 SGHRS and CDR2 YFSETQ. Unmatched junction bases numbered 5, after V lost 4 bases and J lost 4 bases. This CDR3 has 15 amino acids. The CDR3 DNA sequence: TGCGCCAGCAGCCCGGGACAGGGGCCATACAATGAGCAGTTCTTC. Its protein is CASSPGQGPYNEQFF.

The chain links TRBV7-6 to TRBJ2-5; 8 bases agree with TRBD1. The tail of the sequence fits TRBJ2-7 better, so the J call may be wrong. The CDR3 is 15 residues long. The germline V gene encodes CDR1 SGHVS and CDR2 FNYEAQ. The CDR3, as DNA: TGTGCCAGCAGCTTAGCCGGCGGACAGGGCGGCGAGCAGTACTTC. Residues: CASSLAGGQGGEQYF.

This clone has only one observation. The chain joins TRBV27 to TRBJ2-7; 9 positions agree with TRBD1. The CDR3 length is 15 residues. J lost 4 bases, V lost 5 bases, and 9 bases had no gene match. Germline CDR1 MNHEY, CDR2 SMNVEV (reference sequence). The CDR3 nucleotides read TGTGCCAGCAGTGCCCGGACAGGGGTTAGGTACGAGCAGTACTTC. Encoded protein: CASSARTGVRYEQYF.

This clone showed up just once. The V gene is TRBV6-5, the J gene TRBJ2-3, with D maybe TRBD2 (6 bases). The CDR3 length is 16 residues. Germline V gene data show CDR1 as MNHEY and CDR2 as SVGAGI. Trimming took 0 bases from V and 7 from J, leaving 17 bases between them. The CDR3 bases are TGTGCCAGCAGTTACTCCTCGGGAGTAGGAACCCATACGCAGTATTTT. Its protein is CASSYSSGVGTHTQYF.

The chain combines TRBV5-1 with TRBJ2-5; 7 bases line up with TRBD1. Per the germline V gene, CDR1 is SGHRS and CDR2 is YFSETQ. J lost 5 bases, V lost 3 bases, and 13 bases had no gene match. The CDR3 extends over 16 amino acids. The CDR3 region has the DNA TGCGCCAGCAGCTGGACAGGTCCCTCTCAAGGGGAGACCCAGTACTTC. Amino acids: CASSWTGPSQGETQYF.

The chain carries TRBV7-6 and TRBJ2-2; 8 bases align to TRBD2. The CDR3 extends over 17 amino acids. With V trimmed by 0 bases and J by 1 base, 4 bases remained unmatched. CDR1 is SGHVS and CDR2 is FNYEAQ in the germline V gene. The CDR3 DNA is TGTGCCAGCAGCTTAGCTGGACTAGCTGAGAACACCGGGGAGCTGTTTTTT. Translating it yields CASSLAGLAENTGELFF.